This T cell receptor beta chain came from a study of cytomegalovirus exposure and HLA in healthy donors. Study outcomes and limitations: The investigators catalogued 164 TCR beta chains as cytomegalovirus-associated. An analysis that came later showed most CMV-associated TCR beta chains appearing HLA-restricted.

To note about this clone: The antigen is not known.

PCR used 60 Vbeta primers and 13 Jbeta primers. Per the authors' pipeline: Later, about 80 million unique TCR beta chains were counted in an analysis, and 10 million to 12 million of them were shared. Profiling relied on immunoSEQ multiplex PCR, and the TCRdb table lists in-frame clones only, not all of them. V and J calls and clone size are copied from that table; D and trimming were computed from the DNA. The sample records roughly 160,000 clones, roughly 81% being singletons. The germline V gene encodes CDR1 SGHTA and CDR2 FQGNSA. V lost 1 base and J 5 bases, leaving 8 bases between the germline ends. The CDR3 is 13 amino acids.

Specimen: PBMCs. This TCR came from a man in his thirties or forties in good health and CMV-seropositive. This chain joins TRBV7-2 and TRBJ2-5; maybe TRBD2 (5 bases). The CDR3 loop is CASSLGRAETQYF. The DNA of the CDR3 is TGTGCCAGCAGCTTAGGGCGGGCCGAGACCCAGTACTTC.